Included here is one T cell receptor beta chain sequence, with context. Its antigen is unknown. No much larger clonotype is one base removed from it; base qualities were not supplied. The junction shows trimming of 2 bases on V and 4 bases on J, and the gene matches do not reach 1 base of it. CDR1 is given as MRHNA and CDR2 as SNTAGT, both from the germline V gene. The CDR3 runs 13 residues from the cysteine to the phenylalanine. Only the CDR3 portion is preserved as DNA: 39 bases, with reading frame beginning at the first base. The record originates from a study of shared clonotypes between healthy human individuals (dated by TCRdb to 2020 to 2021). Notes on the research overall: Three men and a couple of women, aged 18 to 49 years, made up the cohort. To estimate repertoire size and how much clonotype sharing occurs between individuals, the study deeply sequenced the blood TCR repertoires of a handful of healthy adults. Per donor, leukapheresis produced somewhere between about 0.94 and 9 billion PBMCs. To increase sequencing depth and limit assay-specific biases, different laboratories used diverse techniques to prepare libraries and sequence TCR repertoires. Per donor, three plates each were used for CD4 naive and CD4 memory, two for CD8 naive, and one for CD8 memory.

Using the deep immunoSEQ assay, multiplex PCR amplified TCR CDR3 regions from genomic DNA. Extracted genomic DNA from each cell subset was distributed evenly across all wells of several immunoSEQ 96-well plates, and each plate was treated as a replicate. Each replicate PCR for sorted subsets received about 180 ng genomic DNA, equal to some 32,000 T cell genomes. Purified libraries were measured with a Qubit 3.0 fluorometer, size-checked on a Bioanalyzer 2100, and measured again with the KAPA Library Quantification kit. Every immunoSEQ 96-well plate was sequenced on a dedicated single-read 150-cycle Illumina NextSeq 550 flow cell. Regarding the original processing steps: Because the immunoSEQ output included only junctional sequences and no quality scores, the filtering could not be the same as the filtering used for full-length reads. Sequences were annotated with PyIR, a Python wrapper for IgBLAST v1.9, and V/J genes and CDR3 were assigned using IMGT germline references. Reads were removed for weak V/J assignments (E-value above 1e-6), missing CDR3, stop codons, out-of-frame junctions, or ambiguous translated residues. V3J clonotypes were defined as sequences sharing the same inferred V gene, J gene, and CDR3 amino acid sequence. The percentage overlap between two repertoires was calculated by dividing the number of shared unique clonotypes by the size of the smaller repertoire. RTK rarefaction, the Chao1 estimator, and Recon v2.1 estimates of unobserved clonotypes were used to assess repertoire richness. For all TCRbeta clonotypes obtained by the gDNA method from a few donors, generation probabilities were computed with OLGA. In its TCRdb copy, this immuneACCESS table keeps in-frame sequences only and misses some clones. Where compared with another copy, unresolved V genes explain less than half of these, and the others have no known cause. From that table come the V and J calls and clone size; the DNA was used to work out D and trimming. Recorded for this sample are roughly 1.4 million clones; 98% of them occurred a single time. The ten largest clones capture roughly 0.36% of the sample.

Study-level results and caveats: Clonotypes shared by all four sorted-subset donors showed higher generation probabilities than non-shared clonotypes. Incomplete sequencing was indicated by rarefaction of sorted-subset datasets, despite the large sequencing depth. Pairwise subsampling led to the expectation that sequencing depth would affect the degree of clonotype sharing among donors. Because the study included a small number of donors, the genetic and exposure-history diversity represented was limited. Across several donors, around 5% of naive CD4, over 3% of naive CD8, 2% to 2.5% of memory CD4, and roughly 0.41% of memory CD8 clonotypes were shared. Sampling was restricted to blood, and TCR repertoires in tissues likely differ from the TCR repertoires found in blood. Naive subsets generally had larger estimated clonotype richness than memory subsets did.

The donors were healthy, HIV-negative adults who had no recently reported acute infections or vaccinations. Every donor was a Caucasian adult living in Nashville, Tennessee, USA. CD4+ T cells were enriched through magnetic negative selection, after which naive cells were positively selected on CD45RA and the remaining negative fraction served as the memory subset. Blood was obtained by leukapheresis, after which PBMCs were separated by Ficoll-Histopaque density gradient centrifugation and cryopreserved in liquid nitrogen vapor phase. Analytical flow cytometry was used to check the purity and quantity of every magnetically sorted T cell population. Each sorted fraction had its genomic DNA isolated and then quantified by UV absorbance on a Nanodrop 2000c.

In this chain, TRBV6-4 is recombined with TRBJ1-2, and TRBD1 aligns with 7 junction nucleotides. The clonotype was recovered from a man aged 25-40 years in good health. The sample consisted of naive CD4+ T cells sorted from blood. The cell subset or site label on this specimen signifies: CD45RA+ positively selected. The CDR3 reads as follows: CASSDRQGYGYTF. The DNA sequence is given as TGTGCCAGCAGTGACCGACAGGGCTATGGCTACACCTTC.